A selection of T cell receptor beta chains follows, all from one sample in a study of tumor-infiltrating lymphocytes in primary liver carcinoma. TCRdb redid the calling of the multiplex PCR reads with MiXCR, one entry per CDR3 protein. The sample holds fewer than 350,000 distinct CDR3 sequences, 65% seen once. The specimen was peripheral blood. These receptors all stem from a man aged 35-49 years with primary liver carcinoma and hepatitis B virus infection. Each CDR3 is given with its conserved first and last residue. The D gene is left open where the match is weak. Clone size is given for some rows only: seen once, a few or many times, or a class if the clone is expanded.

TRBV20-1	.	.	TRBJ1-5	TGCAGTGCTCCGGACGTTAATAGCAATCAGCCCCAGCATTTT	CSAPDVNSNQPQHF
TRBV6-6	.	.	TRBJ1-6	TGTGCCAGCAGTCACTCCCTAGCCGGGGGCTATAATTCATCCCTCCACTTC	CASSHSLAGGYNSSLHF
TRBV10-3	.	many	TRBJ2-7	TGTGCCATCACCGATAGACTGGGCGAGCAGTACTTC	CAITDRLGEQYF
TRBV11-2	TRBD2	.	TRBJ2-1	TGTACAAGCAGCTTGTTAGGACTAGCGGGAGACAATGTGCAGTTCTTC	CTSSLLGLAGDNVQFF
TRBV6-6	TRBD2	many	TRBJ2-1	TGTGCCAGCGCGAGCGGGAGCCCCTACAATGAGCAGTTCTTC	CASASGSPYNEQFF
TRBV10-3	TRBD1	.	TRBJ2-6	TGTGCCATCAGCGGGGGACAGGGGGCGTTAGATGGGGCCAACGTCCTGACTTTC	CAISGGQGALDGANVLTF
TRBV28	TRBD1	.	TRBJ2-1	TGTGCCAGCAGTCTACTTCCGGGACAGGCTCACAATGAGCAGTTCTTC	CASSLLPGQAHNEQFF
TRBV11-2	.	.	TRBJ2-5	TGTACCAGCAGCCATCAAGAGACCCAATACTTC	CTSSHQETQYF
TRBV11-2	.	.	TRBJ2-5	TGTGCAAACAGCTCTTATTTGCTAGGAGAGACCCAGTACTTC	CANSSYLLGETQYF
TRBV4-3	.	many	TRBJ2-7	TGCGCCAGCAGCCAAGATCTGGCGGACGACTACGAGCAGTACTTC	CASSQDLADDYEQYF
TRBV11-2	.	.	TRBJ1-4	TGTGCAAGCAGCTTTCCGCCAGCAACTAATGAAAAACTGTTTTTT	CASSFPPATNEKLFF
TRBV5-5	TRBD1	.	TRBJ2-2	TGTGCCAACACCTCAGACAGGGGGGGTACCGGGGAGCTGTTTTTT	CANTSDRGGTGELFF
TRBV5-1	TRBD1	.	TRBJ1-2	TGCGCCAGCAGCGACTCCGGGACAGGGAACTATGGCTACACCTTC	CASSDSGTGNYGYTF
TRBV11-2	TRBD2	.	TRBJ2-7	TGTGCCAGCTCCAGGACTAGCAGGAGGATGCGAGCGGGATCCTACGAGCAGTACTTC	CASSRTSRRMRAGSYEQYF
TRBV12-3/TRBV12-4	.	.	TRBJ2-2	TGTGTCAGCAGTTTGTCGGCAGGGAGCACCGGGGAGCTGTTTTTT	CVSSLSAGSTGELFF
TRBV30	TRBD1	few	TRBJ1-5	TGTGCCTGGGACAGGGGTCGCACGCAGCCCCAGCATTTT	CAWDRGRTQPQHF
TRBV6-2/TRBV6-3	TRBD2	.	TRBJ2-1	TGTGCCAGCACCGACGGGACTAGCAAACACTATGAGCAGTCCTTC	CASTDGTSKHYEQSF
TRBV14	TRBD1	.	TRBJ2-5	TGTGCCAGCAGCCAAGTCACAGGGGGTTGGGAGACCCAGTACTTC	CASSQVTGGWETQYF
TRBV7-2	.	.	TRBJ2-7	TGTGCCAGCAGCTTATTCTCAGGGAAAGGAGAGCAGTACTTC	CASSLFSGKGEQYF
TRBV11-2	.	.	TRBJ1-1	TGTGCCAGCAGCCCTGGTCCCGTCCTCGGGTCTTTCTTT	CASSPGPVLGSFF
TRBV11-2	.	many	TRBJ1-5	TGTGCCAGCAGCTTAAGCATCGATAGCAATCAGCCCCAGCATTTT	CASSLSIDSNQPQHF
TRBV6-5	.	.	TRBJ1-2	TGTGCCAGCAGTAACCCCCCCGATTATGGCTACACCTTC	CASSNPPDYGYTF
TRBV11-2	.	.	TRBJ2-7	TGTGCCAGCAACGTAAGATATGACGGGGGGACAGGCAACTACGAGCAGTACTTC	CASNVRYDGGTGNYEQYF
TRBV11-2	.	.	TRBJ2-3	TGTGCCACCAGGCAGTCCACAGATACGCAGTATTTT	CATRQSTDTQYF
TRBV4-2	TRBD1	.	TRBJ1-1	TGTGCCAACAGCCAAGATAGGACAGGGGGCACTGAAGCTTCCTTT	CANSQDRTGGTEASF
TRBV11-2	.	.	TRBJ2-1	TGTGTCAGCAGCCCAGGTTGGGGCAATGAGCAGTTCTTC	CVSSPGWGNEQFF
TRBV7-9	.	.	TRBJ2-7	TGTCCCAGCAGCTTAGAGCCATGGGTAAGCTACGAGCAGTACTTC	CPSSLEPWVSYEQYF
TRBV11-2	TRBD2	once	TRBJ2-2	TGTGCCAGCAGCCCACCGGGACTAGCGGGAGTTACCGGGGAGCTGTTTTTT	CASSPPGLAGVTGELFF
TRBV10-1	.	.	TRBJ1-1	TGCGCCAGCAGTGAGTCAGGGGTGGCTGAAGCTTTCTTT	CASSESGVAEAFF
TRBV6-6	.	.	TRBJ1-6	TGTGCCAGCAGTTACGGGGGGGCAGGCAATAATTCAGCCCTCCACTTT	CASSYGGAGNNSALHF
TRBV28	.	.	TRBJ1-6	TGTGCCAGCAGTTTACCCCGGGCCCCTTCCTGGCCCCTCCACTTT	CASSLPRAPSWPLHF
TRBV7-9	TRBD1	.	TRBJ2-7	TGTGCCAGCAGTTTCGATACAGGGGGCTACGAGCACTACTTC	CASSFDTGGYEHYF
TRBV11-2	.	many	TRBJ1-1	TGTGCCAGCAGCTTATCGGGCAGTTCGAACACTGAAGCTTTCTTT	CASSLSGSSNTEAFF
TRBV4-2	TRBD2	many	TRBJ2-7	TGTGCCAGCAGCCAAGGGAGAGGACTAGAGACCTACGAGCAGTACTTC	CASSQGRGLETYEQYF
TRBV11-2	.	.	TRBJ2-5	TGTACCAGCAGCCACGGAATCGAGGAGACCCAGTACTTC	CTSSHGIEETQYF
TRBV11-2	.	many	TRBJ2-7	TGTGCCAGCAGCTTATCCCCAGGATCCTACGAGCAGTACTTC	CASSLSPGSYEQYF
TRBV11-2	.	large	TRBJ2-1	TGTGCCAGCAGCCGTGAACTAGGGAATGAGCAGTTCTTC	CASSRELGNEQFF
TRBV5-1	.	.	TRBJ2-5	TGCGCCAGCAGCTTGGCCGACAGAAAAGAGGCCCAGTACTTC	CASSLADRKEAQYF
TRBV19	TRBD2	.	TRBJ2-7	TGTGCCAGCAAAGGCCCGGGAGGGGCCTACGAGCAGTACTTC	CASKGPGGAYEQYF
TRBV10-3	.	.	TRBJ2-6	TGTGCCATCGGACATGGGAGTTCCGGGGCCAACGTCCTGACTTTC	CAIGHGSSGANVLTF
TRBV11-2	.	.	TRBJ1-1	TGTGCCAGCAGCGCCCGACATGGCACTGGAGCTTTCTTT	CASSARHGTGAFF
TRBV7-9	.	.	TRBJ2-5	TGTGCCAGCGGCTTAAGGGTGAGGGCCGAAGAGACGCAGTACTTC	CASGLRVRAEETQYF